What follows are 25 T cell receptor beta chains derived from one specimen sequenced in a study of blood T cells in healthy people across ages. Through a sample-barcoded 5' primer and a J-beta primer mix, a second PCR was run for roughly 6 to 11 cycles. TCRdb passed the 5' RACE reads through MiXCR, listing each CDR3 protein once. The table shows roughly 680,000 distinct CDR3 sequences, with about 51% occurring only once. The sample was blood. These receptors were taken from a woman of 80 years or more in good health.

The sample holds a few counts of this clonotype. The V gene is TRBV10-3, the J gene TRBJ2-1; D unresolved. The V gene's germline CDR1 is ENHRY and CDR2 SYGVKD. The ends were cut back, 6 bases at V and 9 bases at J, with 9 bases in the middle. The CDR3 sequence is 11 residues long. CDR3 loop: CAIRETREQFF. CDR3 nucleotide sequence: TGTGCCATCAGGGAAACCCGTGAGCAGTTCTTC.

The V gene is TRBV28, the J gene TRBJ2-2, with 14 bases aligning to TRBD2. The germline CDR1 and CDR2 sequences are MDHEN and SYDVKM. The CDR3 is 16 amino acids. The J segment lost 4 bases and the V segment lost 7 bases, leaving 5 bases of the junction unmatched. The CDR3 here is CASTGLAGVGTGELFF. The CDR3 DNA follows: TGTGCCAGCACGGGACTAGCGGGGGTCGGCACCGGGGAGCTGTTTTTT.

CDR3 bases: TGTGCCAGCAGCCCAAGGGCGCGGGGGGCCTTGGCAGATACGCAGTATTTT. This encodes CASSPRARGALADTQYF. The chain combines TRBV7-3 with TRBJ2-3; 8 nucleotides agree with TRBD2. Germline V lookup: CDR1 SGHTA, CDR2 FQGTGA. The V and J ends lost 5 bases and 4 bases, in that order; junction bases with no gene match: 14. This CDR3 has 17 residues.

This clonotype was seen a handful of times. The chain has TRBV7-9 and TRBJ2-7; D not resolved. The V and J ends lost 5 bases and 6 bases respectively, with 14 bases between them. This CDR3 is 13 amino acids long. CDR1 and CDR2 from the germline V gene are SEHNR and FQNEAQ (reference sequence). CDR3 residues: CASSARVLGEQYF. The CDR3 bases are TGTGCCAGCAGCGCCCGCGTATTGGGCGAGCAGTACTTC.

The rearrangement joins TRBV3-1 to TRBJ2-1, with 7 bases aligning to TRBD1. CDR1 and CDR2 (germline): LGHDT, YNNKEL (reference sequence). The CDR3 is 13 amino acids. Trimming removed 5 bases from V and 6 bases from J; junction bases left unmatched: 4. CDR3 coding DNA: TGTGCCAGCAGCGTGGACAGGAGCAATGAGCAGTTCTTC. This sequence encodes CASSVDRSNEQFF.

This clonotype showed up just a few times. Its ends do not fully match the called genes, so a read error is possible. The chain is built from TRBV7-9 and TRBJ1-1, with D unresolved. The germline V gene encodes CDR1 SEHNR and CDR2 FQNEAQ (reference sequence). The CDR3 has 16 amino acids. The CDR3 reads CASSLARPTAVTEAFF. CDR3 DNA: TGTGCCAGCAGCTTAGCGCGTCCGACGGCGGTCACTGAGGCTTTCTTT.

The V and J genes are TRBV5-6 and TRBJ2-3, with 9 bases aligning to TRBD1. Germline V gene sequence: CDR1 SGHDT, CDR2 YYEEEE. The CDR3 consists of 11 residues. V was clipped by 5 bases and J by 11 bases; unmatched bases: 3. The CDR3 DNA reads as TGTGCCAGCAGGAAGGGACAGGGGCAGTATTTT. This gives the protein CASRKGQGQYF.

This clonotype appeared once. The chain is built from TRBV12-3 or TRBV12-4 and TRBJ1-6; TRBD1 aligns across 7 bases. The trim removed 6 bases at V and 7 bases at J, leaving 6 bases unmatched. The CDR3 spans 14 residues. CDR3 in amino acids: CASSLGQTNSPLHF. CDR3 nucleotides: TGTGCCAGCAGCCTGGGACAGACCAATTCACCCCTCCACTTT.

This sequence joins TRBV20-1 and TRBJ2-7; 9 nucleotides agree with TRBD1. The CDR3 length is 13 residues. The V gene's germline CDR1 is DFQATT and CDR2 SNEGSKA (reference sequence). V gave up 6 bases and J gave up 0 bases; unmatched junction bases: 3. The CDR3, as DNA: TGCAGTGCATGGGACAGGGTCTCCTACGAGCAGTACTTC. Protein product: CSAWDRVSYEQYF.

This chain uses TRBV7-9 with TRBJ1-5, with D uncertain. Germline assignment: CDR1 SEHNR and CDR2 FQNEAQ (reference sequence). The CDR3 length is 13 residues. V lost 2 bases and J lost 4, with 6 bases in between. The CDR3 nucleotides read TGTGCCAGCAGCTTATGGCCAAATCAGCCCCAGCATTTT. Its protein is CASSLWPNQPQHF.

The genes are TRBV7-9 and TRBJ2-5, with 9 positions matching TRBD1. Germline values: CDR1 SEHNR, CDR2 FQNEAQ (reference sequence). This CDR3 is 15 amino acids long. With V trimmed by 2 bases and J by 4 bases, 5 bases remained unmatched. DNA for the CDR3: TGTGCCAGCAGCTTACAACGACAGGGGGGAGAGACCCAGTACTTC. Protein product: CASSLQRQGGETQYF.

This clonotype was detected ten times or more. The J gene is TRBJ2-1, the V gene TRBV20-1; 8 nucleotides match TRBD2. This CDR3 has 16 amino acids. Germline lookup yields CDR1 DFQATT and CDR2 SNEGSKA (reference sequence). V gave up 1 base and J gave up 6 bases; unmatched junction bases: 11. CDR3 amino acids: CSARGFPAGVSNEQFF. The CDR3 nucleotides are TGCAGTGCTAGAGGGTTTCCAGCGGGAGTCTCCAATGAGCAGTTCTTC.

About this clonotype itself: Given a much more abundant clone one base away, this may be a read error. The chain combines TRBV5-1 with TRBJ2-1; 10 nucleotides line up with TRBD2. The CDR3 runs to 17 residues. Germline CDR1 SGHRS, CDR2 YFSETQ. The CDR3 sequence: CASSPGLAEPNYNGQFF. The CDR3 DNA is TGCGCCAGCAGCCCCGGACTAGCGGAGCCCAACTACAATGGGCAGTTCTTC.

This clonotype was recorded once. The chain is built from TRBV4-1 and TRBJ2-1; a possible D gene is TRBD1 (7 bases). The J call may not be correct, given that the DNA end is closer to TRBJ2-7. The CDR3 consists of 15 residues. Looked up from germline, CDR1 is MGHRA and CDR2 is YSYEKL. DNA for the CDR3: TGCGCCAGCAGCCCGGGGGACAGAGGGTACAATGAGCAGTACTTC. Protein product: CASSPGDRGYNEQYF.

In the case of this clonotype: A much larger clone sits a single nucleotide away, making a read error possible. The rearrangement links TRBV28 to TRBJ2-7; possible D gene TRBD1, 5 bases. Trimming pared 7 bases from V and 6 bases from J, leaving 16 bases between. The length of the CDR3 is 13 residues. Germline V gives CDR1 MDHEN, CDR2 SYDVKM. CDR3 sequence reads: CASMGRDWVEQYF. For the CDR3, the DNA is TGTGCCAGCATGGGCAGGGATTGGGTCGAGCAGTACTTC.

As regards this clonotype: Since a much larger clone is just one base distant, this may be a read error. The chain joins TRBV5-1 to TRBJ1-2, with 7 bases matching TRBD1. The CDR3 is 13 amino acids. CDR1 and CDR2 (germline): SGHRS, YFSETQ. V lost 4 bases to trimming and J lost 4 bases; unmatched junction nucleotides: 4. The CDR3 nucleotides read TGCGCCAGCAGCGTGGACAGGCTCTATGGCTACACCTTC. Translating it yields CASSVDRLYGYTF. Looking up the rest from reference TRBV5-1 and TRBJ1-2 gives the full variable domain: KAGVTQTPRYLIKTRGQQVTLSCSPISGHRSVSWYQQTPGQGLQFLFEYFSETQRNKGNFPGRFSGRQFSNSRSEMNVSTLELGDSALYLCASSVDRLYGYTFGSGTRLTVV.

J is TRBJ2-7 and V is TRBV4-1; 10 bases align to TRBD2. Germline V gene sequence: CDR1 MGHRA, CDR2 YSYEKL. This CDR3 region has 16 residues. Trimming removed 0 bases from V and 2 bases from J; junction bases left unmatched: 4. The CDR3 bases are TGCGCCAGCAGCCAAGATGGGCTAGCGGGGGCCTACGAGCAGTACTTC. As protein: CASSQDGLAGAYEQYF.

This clonotype was seen only once. This chain joins TRBV20-1 and TRBJ2-7, with 10 bases aligning to TRBD1. With the DNA end fitting TRBJ2-5 better, the J assignment may be wrong. Germline CDR1 and CDR2: DFQATT and SNEGSKA (reference sequence). This CDR3 has 13 amino acids. Written as DNA, the CDR3 is TGCAGTGCTAGAACCGGGACAGGGGCGACCCAGTACTTC. Translation gives CSARTGTGATQYF.

This rearrangement joins TRBV27 to TRBJ2-4, with D uncertain. The J call is uncertain, as TRBJ2-7 better fits the DNA end. The CDR3 sequence is 16 residues long. Looked up from germline, CDR1 is MNHEY and CDR2 is SMNVEV (reference sequence). The CDR3 nucleotides read TGTGCCAGCAGTTTATCGATTAGGTCGTCGGCCTACGAGCAGTACTTC. Protein sequence: CASSLSIRSSAYEQYF.

This clonotype was observed a few times. This chain connects TRBV2 to TRBJ2-2; a possible D gene is TRBD1 (6 bases). The V gene's germline CDR1 is SNHLY and CDR2 FYNNEI. This CDR3 contains 13 residues. With 6 bases removed from V and 6 bases from J, the gap between germline ends came to 11 bases. Written as DNA, the CDR3 is TGTGCCAGCAGAATTCAGGGGTCCGGGGAGCTGTTTTTT. Protein: CASRIQGSGELFF.

The chain links TRBV7-8 to TRBJ1-3; D ambiguous. The CDR3 runs to 15 residues. Trimming cost V 1 base and J 2 bases, with 9 bases left between them. Germline loops: CDR1 SGHVS, CDR2 FQNEAQ. In DNA form, the CDR3 reads TGTGCCAGCAGCTTAGGACCCCCCCCTGGAAACACCATATATTTT. Protein: CASSLGPPPGNTIYF.

A word on this clonotype: Just one base apart from a much larger clone, this may be a read error. The V call is TRBV12-3 or TRBV12-4, the J call TRBJ2-1, with D unresolved. The CDR3 runs 13 residues. CDR3 protein: CASSLVSYNKQFF. CDR3 DNA: TGTGCCAGCAGTTTAGTCTCCTACAATAAGCAGTTCTTC.

This clonotype has at least ten counts. The CDR3: CSARTGSSEQFF. In DNA form, the CDR3 reads TGCAGTGCTAGGACAGGGTCGAGTGAGCAGTTCTTC. The V and J genes are TRBV20-1 and TRBJ2-1; 7 bases agree with TRBD1. The germline gives CDR1 DFQATT, CDR2 SNEGSKA (reference sequence). Trimming at V came to 3 bases and at J to 9 bases, leaving 5 bases not matched to a gene. CDR3 size: 12 residues.

A remark on this clonotype: It may be a read error: a sequence one base away is much more abundant. This chain joins TRBV9 and TRBJ2-7, with a weak D call TRBD1 (5 bases). V lost 1 base, J lost 6 bases, and 17 bases lay in between. The germline V gene encodes CDR1 SGDLS and CDR2 YYNGEE. The CDR3 runs to 15 residues. The CDR3: CASSVTQGSAREQYF. The CDR3, as DNA: TGTGCCAGCAGCGTAACGCAGGGAAGTGCTCGCGAGCAGTACTTC.

Of note for this clonotype: A much larger clone lies a single base off, so this may be a read error. CDR3: CASRRDRGISGYTF. Written as DNA, the CDR3 is TGTGCCAGCAGGCGGGACAGGGGAATCAGCGGCTACACCTTC. This chain joins TRBV12-3 or TRBV12-4 and TRBJ1-2, with TRBD1 matching over 10 bases. The CDR3 contains 14 residues. J gave up 8 bases and V 6 bases, and 9 bases lay outside the gene matches.